This T cell receptor (beta chain) was captured in a study of early stage breast cancer tumors. TCRdb keeps only in-frame clones here, not all; method: immunoSEQ multiplex PCR. The profile covers roughly 4,700 clones, with 64% appearing a single time and around 27% taken by the ten largest. Roughly 18-55 mg of tissue was diced for each tumor. The study, taken as a whole, reports: Enriched TCRB sequences shared across patients were mostly commonly generated sequences. Bulk DNA sequencing of unsorted cells missed chain pairing and markers. Tumors had approximately 2.5-fold higher T cell density and higher clonality than adjacent normal breast tissue.

This clone was counted a single time. Its matching antigen is unknown. Trimming removed 5 bases from V and 1 base from J, with 12 bases in between. This CDR3 region has 15 residues. In germline, CDR1 is LNHDA, CDR2 SQIVND (reference sequence). The sequence was obtained from a person aged 50-59 years with breast cancer. The sample consisted of breast tumor tissue. The rearrangement uses TRBV19 and TRBJ2-1; perhaps TRBD2 as D (5 bases). This CDR3 is CASSLFGGSYNEQFF. DNA for the CDR3: TGTGCCAGTAGTTTATTTGGCGGGTCCTACAATGAGCAGTTCTTC.